This T cell receptor beta chain stems from a study of blood T cell repertoires in COVID-19. About the study: There were acute and convalescent COVID-19 samples, and they came from the United States, Italy and Spain. Nucleic acid was either cDNA or gDNA, and it came from T cells, B-cell-depleted T cells, or PBMCs.

Authors' processing steps: Amplification from reference gene primers served as the basis for estimated nucleated cell counts. TCRdb's copy holds only in-frame clones and misses some; the assay was immunoSEQ multiplex PCR. The V and J calls and the clone size are those of that table, but D and trimming were determined from the DNA. Counted here are 95,000 to 150,000 clones, 85% to 90% occurring once; the ten biggest clones make up 3.8%. Patients in Seattle were enrolled during active infection, then followed longitudinally. There are 12 residues in the CDR3. V gave up 1 base and J gave up 8 bases, with 4 bases separating them. Germline CDR1 is SGDLS and CDR2 is YYNGEE.

The source material was peripheral blood. This chain uses TRBV9 with TRBJ1-6; D gene uncertain. The receptor comes from a woman aged 60-75 years with COVID-19, enrolled during active disease. In nucleotides, the CDR3 is TGTGCCAGCAGCGTATCTGATTCACCCCTCCACTTT. Protein: CASSVSDSPLHF. Based on the CDR3 plus reference TRBV9 and TRBJ1-6, the full variable domain is DSGVTQTPKHLITATGQRVTLRCSPRSGDLSVYWYQQSLDQGLQFLIQYYNGEERAKGNILERFSAQQFPDLHSELNLSSLELGDSALYFCASSVSDSPLHFGNGTRLTVT.